Following are 8 T cell receptor beta chains from one sample sequenced in a study of shared clonotypes between healthy human individuals. TCRdb's copy holds only in-frame clones and misses some; the assay was immunoSEQ multiplex PCR. The table shows about 2.4 million clones, with approximately 94% occurring only once. What was sequenced was naive CD4+ T cells from PBMCs. Noted subset: CD45RA+ positively selected. These receptor sequences come from a man aged 18 to 29 in good health. Some clones in this sample may be carry-over from other donors' samples.

The chain's CDR3 is CASGPTGGETQYF. As DNA, the CDR3 is TGTGCTAGTGGGCCCACAGGGGGAGAGACCCAGTACTTC. J is TRBJ2-5 and V is TRBV12-5; 8 bases fit TRBD1. Trimming removed 6 bases from V and 4 bases from J; junction bases left unmatched: 4. Germline V gene sequence: CDR1 LGHNT, CDR2 FRNRAP. This CDR3 comprises 13 residues.

This chain links TRBV27 with TRBJ2-2; D is uncertain. V was cut by 5 bases and J by 4 bases, with 5 bases left in between. In germline, CDR1 is MNHEY, CDR2 SMNVEV (reference sequence). This CDR3 spans 12 amino acids. The CDR3 loop is CASSPATGELFF. The CDR3 DNA sequence: TGTGCCAGCAGTCCAGCCACCGGGGAGCTGTTTTTT.

The chain employs TRBV27 and TRBJ2-1; TRBD2 matches at 9 bases. Looked up from germline, CDR1 is MNHEY and CDR2 is SMNVEV (reference sequence). This CDR3 has 15 amino acids. V lost 8 bases, J lost 9 bases, and 14 bases stayed unmatched. Here the CDR3 reads CASLGVAAGGFEQFF. CDR3 in DNA: TGTGCCAGCCTCGGCGTTGCCGCGGGAGGGTTTGAGCAGTTCTTC.

The rearrangement joins TRBV6-5 to TRBJ2-5; a weak D match, TRBD1 (6 bases). Trimming cost V 7 bases and J 7 bases, with 16 bases left between them. The CDR3 has 13 residues. Germline values: CDR1 MNHEY, CDR2 SVGAGI. The CDR3 here is CASTPAARGTQYF. CDR3 nucleotides: TGTGCCAGCACCCCGGCGGCCAGGGGGACCCAGTACTTC.

The chain is built from TRBV6-5 and TRBJ1-1; 10 bases map to TRBD1. V gave up 4 bases and J gave up 5 bases; unmatched junction bases: 4. The CDR3 totals 14 residues. Germline-derived CDR1 and CDR2 are MNHEY and SVGAGI. CDR3 region: CASSWRTGGTEAFF. The DNA of the CDR3 is TGTGCCAGCAGTTGGAGGACAGGGGGGACTGAAGCTTTCTTT.

This clone was seen only once. The rearrangement uses TRBV5-8 and TRBJ1-2, with a tentative D call TRBD1 (6 bases). CDR1 is SGHTS, CDR2 YDEGEE, per germline. With 0 bases removed from V and 4 bases from J, the gap between germline ends came to 16 bases. This CDR3 has 16 amino acids. The CDR3 nucleotides are TGTGCCAGCAGCTTGGAATGGGACACTCTGGGCTATGGCTACACCTTC. Its translation is CASSLEWDTLGYGYTF.

This sequence joins TRBV28 and TRBJ1-2; weak D call: TRBD1 (5 bases). Germline CDR1 reads MDHEN; CDR2 reads SYDVKM. This CDR3 is built from 13 residues. V gave up 4 bases and J gave up 4 bases, with 10 bases separating them. CDR3 DNA: TGTGCCAGCAGTTATGGGGGGAGCTATGGCTACACCTTC. As protein: CASSYGGSYGYTF.

The chain is built from TRBV27 and TRBJ1-1; D is uncertain. Deletions cut 3 bases from V and 1 base from J, with 9 bases between. Germline lookup yields CDR1 MNHEY and CDR2 SMNVEV (reference sequence). The CDR3 extends over 14 amino acids. The CDR3 DNA reads as TGTGCCAGCAGTTTTCCGGGTTCGAACACTGAAGCTTTCTTT. It specifies CASSFPGSNTEAFF.